The 3 T cell receptor beta chains in this list originate from one sample, sequenced in a study of T cells in Graves' hyperthyroidism and ophthalmopathy. Researchers took RNA transcripts and amplified the TCR beta CDR3 regions from them. TCR CDR3 underwent first-round RT-PCR with the HTBI primer set. TCRdb fed the multiplex PCR reads into MiXCR, producing one record per CDR3 protein. The table has approximately 370,000 distinct CDR3 sequences, about 15% seen once; the top ten hold about 33%. Sequencing was performed on blood. Source of these receptors: a woman aged 25 to 39 with Graves' hyperthyroidism.

Many counts were recorded for this clonotype. The V and J genes are TRBV28 and TRBJ1-4; TRBD1 aligns across 8 bases. The V and J ends lost 8 bases and 8 bases, in that order; junction bases with no gene match: 4. Germline-derived CDR1 and CDR2 are MDHEN and SYDVKM. The CDR3 runs to 12 residues. CDR3 coding DNA: TGTGCCAGCCGGACAGGGTGGGAAAAACTGTTTTTT. It yields the protein CASRTGWEKLFF.

This clonotype was found many times. The chain combines TRBV30 with TRBJ2-7; tentatively, D is TRBD1 (6 bases). Looked up from germline, CDR1 is GTSNPN and CDR2 is SVGIG (reference sequence). The CDR3 sequence is 12 residues long. V was cut by 7 bases and J by 3 bases, with 13 bases left in between. For the CDR3, the DNA is TGTGCCTTAACAGGGAACTACTACGAGCAGTACTTC. The encoded protein is CALTGNYYEQYF.

This clonotype showed up many times. V gene TRBV28 combines with J gene TRBJ1-5; no reliable D call. The CDR3 has 12 residues. Trimming cost V 7 bases and J 4 bases, with 8 bases left between them. Germline-derived CDR1 and CDR2 are MDHEN and SYDVKM. The CDR3 protein is CASTRGNQPQHF. CDR3 bases: TGTGCCAGCACCCGAGGGAATCAGCCCCAGCATTTT.